These T cell receptor beta chains were read from a single sample in a study of blood T cell repertoires in COVID-19. Assay: immunoSEQ multiplex PCR; the TCRdb copy retains only in-frame clones and omits some. The sample includes approximately 120,000 clones, more than 80% of them seen just once. Source material: peripheral blood. The receptors here all came from a woman older than 75 with COVID-19, enrolled during active disease. Both conserved end residues are trimmed from each CDR3.

V	J	CDR3
TRBV3-1/TRBV3-2	TRBJ2-2	ASSQSGYAGELF
TRBV18	TRBJ1-3	ASSPSDRISGNTIY
TRBV2	TRBJ1-4	ASSDMRVEKLF
TRBV7-9	TRBJ2-1	ASSLGRGNRLARGEQF
TRBV4-1	TRBJ1-4	ASSQDRGTGNEKLF
TRBV27	TRBJ1-5	ASSLYLPDRDYQPQH
TRBV18	TRBJ2-6	ASSPAGGGGANVLT
TRBV4-2	TRBJ1-2	ASSQDLRTGGRGYGYT
TRBV7-9	TRBJ1-2	ASSFAGGASYGYT
TRBV7-9	TRBJ2-5	ASSLDFETQY
TRBV7-2	TRBJ1-2	ASTSTGGGYGYT
TRBV6-5	TRBJ2-7	ASSSRRRAYEQY
TRBV6-5	TRBJ2-6	ASTPQGGANVLT
TRBV2	TRBJ1-4	ASSEGGAGDEKLF
TRBV27	TRBJ1-1	ASSLSGQWNTEAF
TRBV14	TRBJ1-6	ASSQGAGAIPLH
TRBV12-5	TRBJ1-1	ASGPDRGTEAF
TRBV28	TRBJ1-1	ASSLAAANTEAF
TRBV9	TRBJ1-2	ASSGRGNYGYT
TRBV3-1/TRBV3-2	TRBJ1-1	ASTRSENTEAF
TRBV9	TRBJ1-1	ASSAVLQGAWTEAF
TRBV5-1	TRBJ2-5	ASSKTGEETQY
TRBV7-8	TRBJ1-6	ASSLDGSGQSLLPLH
TRBV27	TRBJ2-1	ASSPGLAGGNNEQF
TRBV6-5	TRBJ2-5	ASMGTTPGETQY
TRBV7-2	TRBJ1-6	ASSLDRPPNSPLH
TRBV10-2	TRBJ2-7	ASSGGLAGEQY
TRBV28	TRBJ2-1	ASSLPPWGAAYNEQF
TRBV13	TRBJ2-7	ASSLSGAYEQY
TRBV18	TRBJ2-2	ASSLQGQNTGELF
TRBV5-6	TRBJ2-7	ASRQTLAGAPYEQY
TRBV9	TRBJ2-7	ASSPFGSYEQY
TRBV19	TRBJ1-1	ASSIQTGGASEAF
TRBV19	TRBJ1-2	ASSTALGENYGYT
TRBV6-6	TRBJ1-6	ASSYQGDRSPLH
TRBV18	TRBJ2-1	ASSPTGNEQF
TRBV7-2	TRBJ2-7	ASSLTAGGVSSYEQY
TRBV6-5	TRBJ2-7	ASSLDGTGNNEQY
TRBV29-1	TRBJ2-1	SVDGRANNEQF
TRBV28	TRBJ1-2	ASTTTRANYGYT
TRBV5-1	TRBJ1-2	ASSLATGGHYGYT
TRBV7-9	TRBJ1-3	ASSPRQGLGNTIY
TRBV5-1	TRBJ2-5	ASSLPGEETQY
TRBV13	TRBJ2-1	ASSPDGTSGNEQF
TRBV11-1	TRBJ1-3	ASKGEEEPGNTIY
TRBV5-5	TRBJ1-4	ASSSGGTGDKKLF
TRBV25-1	TRBJ2-1	ASNLQGGYNEQF
TRBV4-2	TRBJ1-5	ASSQDPDRGTSNQPQH